Many counts were recorded for the clone carrying this T cell receptor (beta chain). The antigen remains unidentified. TCRdb reanalysed the reads using MiXCR and keeps one entry per CDR3 protein. Of roughly 500,000 distinct CDR3 sequences listed, approximately 15% were seen once; the top ten hold more than 20%. The sample originates from a study of T cell repertoires in cytomegalovirus infection. Study context: Indications of both CMV infection and matching HLA type were provided by public TCR beta signatures.

Broader study findings: Cumulative public TCR beta family frequency identified CMV carriers with the relevant HLA. Clonotypes of TCR beta that were HLA-C-restricted and CMV-specific dominated the ex vivo response.

Germline CDR1 SGHVS, CDR2 FNYEAQ. J was trimmed by 2 bases and V by 5 bases; bases with no gene match: 10. The CDR3 runs 16 residues. The source material was CD8+ T cells from PBMCs. This clonotype was sampled from a human donor in good health (CMV status not recorded). Some clones in this sample may be carry-over from other donors' samples. V and J are TRBV7-6 and TRBJ2-5, with 8 bases fitting TRBD1. The CDR3 DNA reads as TGTGCCAGCAGCGAGAGGACAGGGCGGTGGCAAGAGACCCAGTACTTC. Residues: CASSERTGRWQETQYF.